Listed here are 4 T cell receptor beta chains from one sample, sequenced in a study of regulatory T cells in long-lasting Graves disease. Sample time point: newly diagnosed GD, antithyroid drugs for less than 3 months. PBMC RNA was the source of the TCR library. For TCR beta, libraries came from iRepertoire HTBI primers and Arm-PCR of CDR3 regions. TCRdb passed the multiplex PCR reads through MiXCR, listing each CDR3 protein once. The table lists about 400,000 distinct CDR3 sequences, around 16% of them singletons. These records were also assigned to another study, of T cells in Graves' hyperthyroidism and ophthalmopathy.

Here the sequenced sample was peripheral blood mononuclear cells (PBMCs), taken at new diagnosis, from a patient treated with antithyroid drugs. Source of these receptors: a young woman with Graves disease.

This clonotype was counted only a few times. The chain links TRBV4-1 to TRBJ2-7; possible D gene TRBD2, 5 bases. The CDR3 length is 15 residues. Germline lookup yields CDR1 MGHRA and CDR2 YSYEKL. The V end was cut by 2 bases, the J end by 4 bases, with 15 bases between. The DNA of the CDR3 is TGCGCCAGCAGCCAAATTGAGGCGGGTATGTACGAGCAGTACTTC. Its translation: CASSQIEAGMYEQYF.

This clonotype appeared many times. The V gene is TRBV18, the J gene TRBJ1-1; D might be TRBD1 (5 bases). Trimming took off 2 bases at V and 3 bases at J, with 7 bases between the two ends. CDR3 size: 13 residues. Germline CDR1 is KGHSH and CDR2 is LQKENI. The CDR3 DNA sequence: TGTGCCAGCTCACCATCCAGGGACACTGAAGCTTTCTTT. Translating gives CASSPSRDTEAFF.

With respect to this clonotype: A much larger clonotype is one base distant, so this may be a read error. The V and J genes are TRBV11-2 and TRBJ2-3; D gene uncertain. Germline values: CDR1 SGHAT, CDR2 FQNNGV. The CDR3 extends over 12 amino acids. This CDR3 reads CVSSPRSVTQYF. CDR3 coding DNA: TGTGTCAGCAGCCCCCGTTCGGTTACGCAGTATTTT.

Regarding this clonotype: Given the absence of the conserved phenylalanine or tryptophan at the CDR3 end, a read error is likely. The rearrangement joins TRBV28 to TRBJ2-7; possibly TRBD2 for D (5 bases). The CDR3 contains 17 residues. V was pared by 5 bases and J by 2 bases, with 22 bases between. The germline CDR1 and CDR2 sequences are MDHEN and SYDVKM. CDR3 residues: CASSRGSSRSSPYEQYS. CDR3 DNA: TGTGCCAGCAGTCGGGGTAGCAGCCGCAGCTCTCCCTACGAGCAGTACTCC.